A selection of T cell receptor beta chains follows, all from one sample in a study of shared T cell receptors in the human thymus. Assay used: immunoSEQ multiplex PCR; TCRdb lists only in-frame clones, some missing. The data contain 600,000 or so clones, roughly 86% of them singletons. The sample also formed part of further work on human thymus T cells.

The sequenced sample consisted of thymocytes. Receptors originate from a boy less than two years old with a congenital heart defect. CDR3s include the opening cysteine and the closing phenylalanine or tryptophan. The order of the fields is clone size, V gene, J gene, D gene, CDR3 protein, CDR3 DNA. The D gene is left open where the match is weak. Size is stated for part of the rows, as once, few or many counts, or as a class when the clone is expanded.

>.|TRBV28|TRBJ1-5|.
CASSSKQGQDQPQHF
TGTGCCAGCAGTTCAAAACAGGGCCAAGATCAGCCCCAGCATTTT
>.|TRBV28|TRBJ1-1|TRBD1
CATRTGGHGSTEAFF
TGTGCCACCCGGACAGGGGGGCATGGAAGCACTGAAGCTTTCTTT
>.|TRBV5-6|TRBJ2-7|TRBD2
CASSLASGGLDEQYF
TGTGCCAGCAGCTTGGCTAGCGGGGGGCTGGACGAGCAGTACTTC
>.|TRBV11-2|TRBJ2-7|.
CASSLGRRPYEQYF
TGTGCCAGCAGCTTAGGCAGGCGACCCTACGAGCAGTACTTC
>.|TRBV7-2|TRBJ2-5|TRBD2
CASSLEVRTRLETQYF
TGTGCCAGCAGCTTAGAGGTGCGGACTAGATTGGAGACCCAGTACTTC
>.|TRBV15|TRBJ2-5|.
CATSRDVEGETQYF
TGTGCCACCAGCAGAGATGTAGAGGGAGAGACCCAGTACTTC
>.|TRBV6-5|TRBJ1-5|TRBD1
CASRQGQGQPQHF
TGTGCCAGTAGACAGGGGCAGGGTCAGCCCCAGCATTTT
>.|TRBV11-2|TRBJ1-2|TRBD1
CASSSITGQAGGYTF
TGTGCCAGCAGCTCGATTACCGGACAGGCCGGAGGCTACACCTTC
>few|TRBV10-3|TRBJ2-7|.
CASHGGRRPYEQYF
TGTGCCTCGCACGGAGGGAGAAGGCCCTACGAGCAGTACTTC
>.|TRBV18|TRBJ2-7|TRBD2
CASSPGLAGGREQYF
TGTGCCAGCTCACCGGGACTAGCGGGAGGGCGCGAGCAGTACTTC
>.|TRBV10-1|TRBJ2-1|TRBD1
CASSEGPGGNEQFF
TGCGCCAGCAGTGAGGGCCCAGGGGGCAATGAGCAGTTCTTC
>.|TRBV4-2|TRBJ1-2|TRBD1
CASSQAPGQDYGYTF
TGTGCCAGCAGCCAAGCCCCGGGACAGGACTATGGCTACACCTTC
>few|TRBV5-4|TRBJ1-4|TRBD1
CASSPRPNKPTGVGEKLFF
TGTGCCAGCAGCCCGCGACCTAACAAACCAACAGGGGTTGGGGAAAAACTGTTTTTT
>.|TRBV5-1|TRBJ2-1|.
CASSLAKSGAPTLNEQFF
TGCGCCAGCAGCTTGGCCAAATCAGGGGCGCCAACGCTCAATGAGCAGTTCTTC
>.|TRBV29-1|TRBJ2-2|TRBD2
CSVKRALAGKGNTGELFF
TGCAGCGTTAAACGGGCACTAGCGGGAAAAGGAAACACCGGGGAGCTGTTTTTT
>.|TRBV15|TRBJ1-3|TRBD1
CATSTGLTGNTIYF
TGTGCCACCTCGACAGGGTTAACTGGAAACACCATATATTTT
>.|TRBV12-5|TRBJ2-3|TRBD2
CASGRGLAGGDTQYF
TGTGCTAGTGGCCGGGGACTAGCGGGAGGGGATACGCAGTATTTT